Below are 30 T cell receptor beta chains sequenced from a single sample in a study of CD8+ T cells in alopecia areata. Treatment noted: oral pan-JAK inhibitor, 5-10 mg twice daily. After isolation, RNA underwent reverse transcription to generate cDNA as the sequencing template. This table comes from immunoSEQ multiplex PCR, and its TCRdb copy is limited to in-frame clones, with some not included. Of approximately 200,000 clones detected, roughly 60% appear once; the ten largest clones hold 5% to 6%. The source material was CD4+ T cells sorted from blood, sampled at week 24, from a patient treated with tofacitinib. Receptors were obtained from a human donor with alopecia areata.

This clone has just a few counts. The gene calls are TRBV7-3 and TRBJ2-5; TRBD2 agrees at 7 bases. This CDR3 spans 13 amino acids. V was clipped by 2 bases and J by 4 bases; unmatched bases: 1. Germline CDR1 and CDR2: SGHTA and FQGTGA. CDR3 bases: TGTGCCAGCAGCTTATGGGAGGGAGAGACCCAGTACTTC. Residues: CASSLWEGETQYF.

V is TRBV28 and J is TRBJ2-7; 7 bases fit TRBD1. Losses at the gene ends were 6 bases for V and 0 bases for J; bases not matched to a gene: 11. Germline values: CDR1 MDHEN, CDR2 SYDVKM. The CDR3 is 16 amino acids. CDR3 region: CASRVLVGGSSYEQYF. The CDR3 bases are TGTGCCAGCAGGGTCCTGGTAGGGGGCAGCTCCTACGAGCAGTACTTC.

This clone was seen more than once but under ten times. The chain carries TRBV5-1 and TRBJ2-1; no clear D gene. V lost 1 base, J lost 8 bases, and 7 bases lay in between. The V gene's germline CDR1 is SGHRS and CDR2 YFSETQ. There are 12 residues in the CDR3. The CDR3 loop reads CASSLSEDEQFF. The DNA of the CDR3 is TGCGCCAGCAGCTTGTCCGAAGATGAGCAGTTCTTC.

This chain uses TRBV30 with TRBJ2-3; TRBD2 is a possible D gene (5 bases). The CDR3 covers 15 residues. CDR1 GTSNPN and CDR2 SVGIG come from the germline V gene (reference sequence). V was cut by 3 bases and J by 2 bases, with 15 bases left in between. DNA of the CDR3: TGTGCCTGGAGGTCCATCACTAGTAACACAGATACGCAGTATTTT. Translated: CAWRSITSNTDTQYF.

This clone was recorded a few times. V and J are TRBV29-1 and TRBJ2-3; 7 bases line up with TRBD1. The CDR3 contains 13 residues. V trimming: 3 bases; J trimming: 10 bases; junction bases outside the gene matches: 10. Germline CDR1 is SQVTM and CDR2 is ANQGSEA. CDR3 in amino acids: CSVDPQAQGSQYF. The CDR3 nucleotides are TGCAGCGTTGATCCCCAAGCACAGGGGTCGCAGTATTTT.

This clone was recorded a few times. DNA of the CDR3: TGCAGCGTTTCCGGATCCAGCAATCAGCCCCAGCATTTT. Translating gives CSVSGSSNQPQHF. The chain couples TRBV29-1 to TRBJ1-5; D unresolved. The CDR3 has 13 amino acids. V was cut by 5 bases and J by 1 base, with 9 bases left in between. The germline V gene encodes CDR1 SQVTM and CDR2 ANQGSEA.

The gene calls are TRBV30 and TRBJ2-1; 10 nucleotides line up with TRBD2. J lost 6 bases, V lost 2 bases, and 7 bases had no gene match. Germline V gene sequence: CDR1 GTSNPN, CDR2 SVGIG (reference sequence). CDR3 length: 15 residues. For the CDR3, the DNA is TGTGCCTGGAGTCCGCTAGCGGGAGTAATCAATGAGCAGTTCTTC. Translation: CAWSPLAGVINEQFF.

This clone was counted once. This sequence joins TRBV30 and TRBJ2-3, with no clear D. V was clipped by 2 bases and J by 9 bases, with 9 bases between them. Looked up from germline, CDR1 is GTSNPN and CDR2 is SVGIG (reference sequence). The CDR3 runs 11 residues. The CDR3: CAWSNGPTQYF. CDR3 DNA sequence: TGTGCCTGGAGTAATGGACCGACGCAGTATTTT.

This clone came up once. The chain combines TRBV9 with TRBJ2-5; 10 bases line up with TRBD2. Germline-derived CDR1 and CDR2 are SGDLS and YYNGEE. After removal of 0 bases from V and 1 base from J, the junction contained 3 bases not matched to a gene. This CDR3 has 16 amino acids. The CDR3 sequence is CASSVAQREGQETQYF. As DNA, the CDR3 is TGTGCCAGCAGCGTAGCTCAGCGGGAGGGCCAAGAGACCCAGTACTTC.

The chain has TRBV29-1 and TRBJ1-2, with 7 bases aligning to TRBD1. V lost 6 bases, J lost 3 bases, and 7 bases stayed unmatched. The CDR3 sequence is 13 residues long. CDR1 and CDR2 from the germline V gene are SQVTM and ANQGSEA. The CDR3 loop reads CSVLGGGHYGYTF. Written as DNA, the CDR3 is TGCAGCGTCTTGGGAGGGGGCCACTATGGCTACACCTTC. The whole variable domain, remainder taken from reference TRBV29-1 and TRBJ1-2, is SAVISQKPSRDICQRGTSLTIQCQVDSQVTMMFWYRQQPGQSLTLIATANQGSEATYESGFVIDKFPISRPNLTFSTLTVSNMSPEDSSIYLCSVLGGGHYGYTFGSGTRLTVV.

The chain carries TRBV7-2 and TRBJ2-1; D remains ambiguous. Looked up from germline, CDR1 is SGHTA and CDR2 is FQGNSA. This CDR3 is 14 amino acids long. V shed 5 bases and J shed 5 bases, with 13 bases lying between them. CDR3: CASSPRRYHNEQFF. DNA for the CDR3: TGTGCCAGCAGCCCACGTCGTTACCACAATGAGCAGTTCTTC.

V usage is TRBV4-1 and J usage is TRBJ2-5, with 16 bases matching TRBD2. The germline V gene encodes CDR1 MGHRA and CDR2 YSYEKL. The V and J ends lost 3 bases and 2 bases, in that order; junction bases with no gene match: 3. The CDR3 consists of 17 residues. As DNA, the CDR3 is TGCGCCAGCAGCCAGGGGACTAGCGGGAGGGCTCAAGAGACCCAGTACTTC. Amino acid sequence: CASSQGTSGRAQETQYF.

CDR3 sequence (DNA): TGTGCCATCAGTGTTGTACTGGATCGCGAGCAGTACTTC. This codes for CAISVVLDREQYF. The chain combines TRBV10-3 with TRBJ2-7; D is unresolved. V gave up 4 bases and J gave up 6 bases, with 13 bases separating them. From germline, CDR1 is ENHRY and CDR2 SYGVKD. CDR3 length: 13 amino acids.

This clone was seen only a few times. DNA of the CDR3: TGTGCCAGCAGCGTAGATCTGGACAGGAACTCTTATGGCTACACCTTC. Its protein is CASSVDLDRNSYGYTF. The chain is built from TRBV9 and TRBJ1-2; 7 bases are shared with TRBD1. The germline V gene has CDR1 SGDLS and CDR2 YYNGEE. This CDR3 contains 16 residues. Unmatched junction bases numbered 10, after V lost 0 bases and J lost 5 bases.

In its sample, this clone was seen a few times. This rearrangement joins TRBV6-6 to TRBJ1-1, with a possible D match to TRBD1 (5 bases). The CDR3 runs 12 residues. V lost 2 bases to trimming and J lost 6 bases, with 7 bases between them. Germline CDR1 reads MNHNY; CDR2 reads SVGAGI (reference sequence). Here the CDR3 reads CASSYAGPEAFF. CDR3 DNA: TGTGCCAGCAGTTACGCGGGACCTGAAGCTTTCTTT.

The chain carries TRBV6-5 and TRBJ1-6; D remains unclear. The CDR3 is 13 amino acids. Germline assignment: CDR1 MNHEY and CDR2 SVGAGI. Trimming took 7 bases from V and 5 from J, leaving 9 bases between them. The CDR3 reads CASMRRDNSPLHF. The CDR3 region has the DNA TGTGCCAGCATGCGAAGGGATAATTCACCCCTCCACTTT.

J is TRBJ2-3 and V is TRBV20-1; D unclear. Looked up from germline, CDR1 is DFQATT and CDR2 is SNEGSKA (reference sequence). Trimming stripped 6 bases from V and 2 bases from J, with 6 bases between. The CDR3 is 11 amino acids. The CDR3 is CSARLTDTQYF. The CDR3 nucleotides read TGCAGTGCCCGTCTCACAGATACGCAGTATTTT.

The sample holds a few counts of this clone. The rearrangement links TRBV6-5 to TRBJ2-1; weak D call: TRBD1 (5 bases). The CDR3 has 14 residues. Trimming left V 5 bases short and J 5 bases short, with 13 bases between. Looked up from germline, CDR1 is MNHEY and CDR2 is SVGAGI. Here the CDR3 reads CASSMAGQDNEQFF. The CDR3 DNA follows: TGTGCCAGCAGTATGGCAGGGCAAGACAATGAGCAGTTCTTC.

The CDR3 DNA is TGTGCCAGTAGTACGGGCAGGGCTGGCGGGGAGCTGTTTTTT. It encodes CASSTGRAGGELFF. The gene calls are TRBV19 and TRBJ2-2, with D perhaps TRBD1 (5 bases). V lost 4 bases to trimming and J lost 7 bases, with 13 bases between them. The CDR3 is 14 residues long. CDR1 is LNHDA and CDR2 is SQIVND in the germline V gene (reference sequence).

The table lists this clone with a few counts. The chain joins TRBV6-5 to TRBJ2-3; D unclear. V gave up 6 bases and J gave up 6 bases, with 7 bases separating them. This CDR3 is built from 11 residues. Per the germline V gene, CDR1 is MNHEY and CDR2 is SVGAGI. The CDR3 sequence is CASRMGDTQYF. The CDR3 DNA reads TGTGCCAGCAGGATGGGGGATACGCAGTATTTT.

In this sample, this clone turned up once. The rearrangement links TRBV4-3 to TRBJ2-7; either TRBD1 or TRBD2 may supply D (5 bases each). The CDR3 consists of 15 residues. V lost 1 base and J 3 bases, leaving 13 bases between the germline ends. CDR1 is LGHNA, CDR2 YSLEER, per germline. CDR3 in amino acids: CASSQVGALGYEQYF. The CDR3 nucleotides read TGCGCCAGCAGCCAAGTAGGGGCACTAGGCTACGAGCAGTACTTC.

The genes are TRBV29-1 and TRBJ2-1; TRBD1 might be the D (6 bases). Germline V lookup: CDR1 SQVTM, CDR2 ANQGSEA. V lost 4 bases to trimming and J lost 2 bases, with 15 bases between them. This CDR3 comprises 15 residues. CDR3 region: CSVGNRVSTYNEQFF. Here the CDR3 DNA reads TGCAGCGTTGGAAACAGGGTTAGCACCTACAATGAGCAGTTCTTC.

The chain joins TRBV5-1 to TRBJ2-2; the D gene is possibly TRBD1 (5 bases). Germline CDR1 reads SGHRS; CDR2 reads YFSETQ. CDR3 length: 15 amino acids. Trimming pared 3 bases from V and 2 bases from J, leaving 11 bases between. CDR3 amino acids: CASSSRQINTGELFF. The CDR3 DNA sequence: TGCGCCAGCAGCTCAAGACAGATTAACACCGGGGAGCTGTTTTTT.

This chain links TRBV29-1 with TRBJ1-2, with 9 nucleotides matching TRBD1. This CDR3 is built from 13 residues. CDR1 and CDR2 from the germline V gene are SQVTM and ANQGSEA. J was trimmed by 6 bases and V by 2 bases; bases with no gene match: 4. CDR3 bases: TGCAGCGTTGAATCCCGGGACAGGGATGGCTACACCTTC. It specifies CSVESRDRDGYTF. The variable domain in full, with the rest retrieved from reference TRBV29-1 and TRBJ1-2, is SAVISQKPSRDICQRGTSLTIQCQVDSQVTMMFWYRQQPGQSLTLIATANQGSEATYESGFVIDKFPISRPNLTFSTLTVSNMSPEDSSIYLCSVESRDRDGYTFGSGTRLTVV.

This clone was detected a few times. This chain links TRBV7-2 with TRBJ2-5; no reliable D call. Germline CDR1 is SGHTA and CDR2 is FQGNSA. This CDR3 is built from 15 residues. Trimming removed 5 bases from V and 2 bases from J, with 15 bases in between. The CDR3 region has the DNA TGTGCCAGCAGCCCCTTCGTGGGCGCGCAAGAGACCCAGTACTTC. Encoded protein: CASSPFVGAQETQYF.

This sequence joins TRBV30 and TRBJ2-3; D not certain. The germline gives CDR1 GTSNPN, CDR2 SVGIG (reference sequence). V dropped 5 bases and J dropped 1 base, with 7 bases sitting between them. This CDR3 has 12 amino acids. In DNA, the CDR3 is TGTGCCTGGTTGAAGCGCACAGATACGCAGTATTTT. Its protein product is CAWLKRTDTQYF. The whole variable domain, filled in from reference TRBV30 and TRBJ2-3, reads SQTIHQWPATLVQPVGSPLSLECTVEGTSNPNLYWYRQAAGRGLQLLFYSVGIGQISSEVPQNLSASRPQDRQFILSSKKLLLSDSGFYLCAWLKRTDTQYFGPGTRLTVL.

V usage is TRBV6-6 and J usage is TRBJ1-2; no firm D call. This CDR3 region has 12 residues. Between the trimmed V and J ends, which lost 6 bases and 5 bases, there was a span of 10 bases. CDR1 and CDR2 from the germline V gene are MNHNY and SVGAGI (reference sequence). The CDR3 loop is CASSDNTYGYTF. The CDR3 DNA reads as TGTGCCAGCAGCGACAATACGTATGGCTACACCTTC.

In its sample, this clone was seen a few times. The V and J genes are TRBV27 and TRBJ2-7, with D hard to call. Germline V gene data show CDR1 as MNHEY and CDR2 as SMNVEV (reference sequence). Trimming took 5 bases from V and 6 from J, leaving 14 bases between them. The CDR3 loop spans 13 amino acids. CDR3 coding DNA: TGTGCCAGCAGTCCCCACCTCAGCCTCGAGCAGTACTTC. Its protein product is CASSPHLSLEQYF.

The gene calls are TRBV27 and TRBJ1-5, with D unresolved. CDR3 length equals 15 residues. Trimming shortened V by 0 bases and J by 4 bases, and 10 bases separated the two germline ends. Germline CDR1 reads MNHEY; CDR2 reads SMNVEV (reference sequence). The chain's CDR3 is CASSLSTVGNQPQHF. DNA of the CDR3: TGTGCCAGCAGTTTATCGACGGTGGGAAATCAGCCCCAGCATTTT.

The chain recombines TRBV4-3 with TRBJ2-1; D call uncertain. The CDR3 sequence is 15 residues long. V was clipped by 0 bases and J by 7 bases, with 13 bases between them. Germline V gene sequence: CDR1 LGHNA, CDR2 YSLEER. CDR3 bases: TGCGCCAGCAGCCAAGATCGGCTAAATCGGAATGAGCAGTTCTTC. This encodes CASSQDRLNRNEQFF.